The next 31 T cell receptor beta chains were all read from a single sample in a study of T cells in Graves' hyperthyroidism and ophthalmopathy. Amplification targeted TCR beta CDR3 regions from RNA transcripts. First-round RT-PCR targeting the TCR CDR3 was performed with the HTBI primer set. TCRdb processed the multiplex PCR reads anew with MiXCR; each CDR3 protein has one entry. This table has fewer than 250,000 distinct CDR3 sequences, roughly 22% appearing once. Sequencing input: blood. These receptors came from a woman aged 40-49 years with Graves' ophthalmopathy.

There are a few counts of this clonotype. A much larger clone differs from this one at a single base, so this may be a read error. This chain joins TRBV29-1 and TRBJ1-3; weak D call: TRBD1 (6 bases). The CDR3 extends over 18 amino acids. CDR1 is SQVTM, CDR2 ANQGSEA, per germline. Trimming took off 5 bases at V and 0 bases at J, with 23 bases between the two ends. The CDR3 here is CSVHRGRQDKPSGNTIYF. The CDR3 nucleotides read TGCAGCGTTCATCGGGGGCGACAGGACAAACCCTCTGGAAACACCATATATTTT.

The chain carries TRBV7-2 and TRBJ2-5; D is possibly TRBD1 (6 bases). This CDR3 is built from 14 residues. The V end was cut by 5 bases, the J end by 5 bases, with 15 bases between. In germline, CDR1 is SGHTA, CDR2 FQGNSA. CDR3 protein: CASSIPTGLETQYF. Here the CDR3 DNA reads TGTGCCAGCAGCATACCTACAGGGTTGGAGACCCAGTACTTC. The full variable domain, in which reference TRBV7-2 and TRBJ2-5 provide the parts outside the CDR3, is GAGVSQSPSNKVTEKGKDVELRCDPISGHTALYWYRQSLGQGLEFLIYFQGNSAPDKSGLPSDRFSAERTGGSVSTLTIQRTQQEDSAVYLCASSIPTGLETQYFGPGTRLLVL.

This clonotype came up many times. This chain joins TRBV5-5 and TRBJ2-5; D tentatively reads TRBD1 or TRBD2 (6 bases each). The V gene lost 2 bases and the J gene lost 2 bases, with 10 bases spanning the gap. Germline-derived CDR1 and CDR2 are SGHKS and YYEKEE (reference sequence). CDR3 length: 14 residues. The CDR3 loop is CASSFGGRQETQYF. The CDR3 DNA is TGTGCCAGCAGCTTTGGGGGGCGACAAGAGACCCAGTACTTC. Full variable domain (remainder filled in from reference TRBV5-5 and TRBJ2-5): DAGVTQSPTHLIKTRGQQVTLRCSPISGHKSVSWYQQVLGQGPQFIFQYYEKEERGRGNFPDRFSARQFPNYSSELNVNALLLGDSALYLCASSFGGRQETQYFGPGTRLLVL.

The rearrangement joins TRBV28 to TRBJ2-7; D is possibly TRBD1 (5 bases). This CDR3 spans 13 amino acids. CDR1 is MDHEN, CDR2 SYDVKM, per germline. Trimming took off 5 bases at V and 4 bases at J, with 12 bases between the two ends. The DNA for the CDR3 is TGTGCCAGCAGTGAACAGGACACTTACGAGCAGTACTTC. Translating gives CASSEQDTYEQYF.

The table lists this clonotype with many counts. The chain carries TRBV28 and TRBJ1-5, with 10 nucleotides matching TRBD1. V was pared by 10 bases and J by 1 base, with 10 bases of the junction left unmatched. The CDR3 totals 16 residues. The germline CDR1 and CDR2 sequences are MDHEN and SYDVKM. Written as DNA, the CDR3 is TGTGCCACCCTAAGGACAGGGGGTTTGAGCAATCAGCCCCAGCATTTT. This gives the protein CATLRTGGLSNQPQHF.

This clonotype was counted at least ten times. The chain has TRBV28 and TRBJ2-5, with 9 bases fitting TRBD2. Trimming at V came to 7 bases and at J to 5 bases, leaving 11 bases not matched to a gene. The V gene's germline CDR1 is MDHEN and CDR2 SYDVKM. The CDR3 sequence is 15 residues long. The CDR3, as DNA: TGTGCCAGCACAGAACTAGCGGGTCTGAAGGAGACCCAGTACTTC. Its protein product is CASTELAGLKETQYF.

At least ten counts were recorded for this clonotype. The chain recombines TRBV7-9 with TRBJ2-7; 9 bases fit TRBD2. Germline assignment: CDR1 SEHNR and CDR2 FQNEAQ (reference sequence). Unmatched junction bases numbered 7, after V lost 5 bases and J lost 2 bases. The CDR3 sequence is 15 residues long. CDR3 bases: TGTGCCAGCAGCCCCGGGACTAGCAGGACCTACGAGCAGTACTTC. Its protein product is CASSPGTSRTYEQYF.

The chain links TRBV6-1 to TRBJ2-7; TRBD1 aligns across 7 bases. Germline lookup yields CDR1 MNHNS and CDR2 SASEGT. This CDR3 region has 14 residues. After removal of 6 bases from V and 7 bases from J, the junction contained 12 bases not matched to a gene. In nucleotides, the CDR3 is TGTGCCAGCAGCGGCCCGACAGGGCTGTGGGAGCAGTACTTC. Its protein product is CASSGPTGLWEQYF.

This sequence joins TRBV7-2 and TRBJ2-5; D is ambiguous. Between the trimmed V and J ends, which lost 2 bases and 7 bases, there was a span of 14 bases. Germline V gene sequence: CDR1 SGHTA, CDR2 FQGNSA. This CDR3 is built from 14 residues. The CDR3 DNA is TGTACCAGCAGCTTATTGCCAGCGATTGGGACCCAGTACTTC. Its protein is CTSSLLPAIGTQYF.

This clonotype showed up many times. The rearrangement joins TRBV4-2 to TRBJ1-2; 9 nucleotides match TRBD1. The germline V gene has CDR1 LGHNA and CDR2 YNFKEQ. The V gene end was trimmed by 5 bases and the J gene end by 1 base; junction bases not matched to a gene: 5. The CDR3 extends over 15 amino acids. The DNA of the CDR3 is TGTGCCAGCAGCACAACAGGGGGCGGTAACTATGGCTACACCTTC. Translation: CASSTTGGGNYGYTF.

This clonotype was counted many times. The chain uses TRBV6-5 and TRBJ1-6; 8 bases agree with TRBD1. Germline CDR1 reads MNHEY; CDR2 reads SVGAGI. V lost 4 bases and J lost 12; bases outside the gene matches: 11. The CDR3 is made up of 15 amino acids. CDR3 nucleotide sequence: TGTGCCAGCAGTTCTGGGACAGGTCCGAGTGAACCCCTCCACTTT. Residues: CASSSGTGPSEPLHF.

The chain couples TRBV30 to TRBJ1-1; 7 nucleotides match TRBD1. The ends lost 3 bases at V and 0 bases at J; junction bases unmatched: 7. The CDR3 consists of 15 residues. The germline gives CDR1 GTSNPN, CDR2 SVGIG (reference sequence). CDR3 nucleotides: TGTGCCTGGAGGGGGGACAGACAGATGAACACTGAAGCTTTCTTT. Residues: CAWRGDRQMNTEAFF.

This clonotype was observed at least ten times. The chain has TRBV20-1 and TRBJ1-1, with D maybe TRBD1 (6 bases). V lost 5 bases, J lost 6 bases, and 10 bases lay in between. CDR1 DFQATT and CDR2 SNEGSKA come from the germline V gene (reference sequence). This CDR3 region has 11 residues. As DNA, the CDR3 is TGCAGTGCTTCACAGGGTTCTGAAGCTTTCTTT. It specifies CSASQGSEAFF.

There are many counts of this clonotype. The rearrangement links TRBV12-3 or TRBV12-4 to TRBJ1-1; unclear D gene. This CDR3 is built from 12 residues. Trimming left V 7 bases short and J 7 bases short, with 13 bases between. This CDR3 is CASTTAGNEAFF. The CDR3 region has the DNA TGTGCCAGCACTACCGCGGGAAATGAAGCTTTCTTT.

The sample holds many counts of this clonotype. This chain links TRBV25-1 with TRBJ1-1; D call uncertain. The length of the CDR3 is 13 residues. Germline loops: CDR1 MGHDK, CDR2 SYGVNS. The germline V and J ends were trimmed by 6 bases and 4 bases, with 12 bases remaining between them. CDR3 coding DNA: TGTGCCAGCAGCACCGCGGCGCCCACTGAAGCTTTCTTT. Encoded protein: CASSTAAPTEAFF.

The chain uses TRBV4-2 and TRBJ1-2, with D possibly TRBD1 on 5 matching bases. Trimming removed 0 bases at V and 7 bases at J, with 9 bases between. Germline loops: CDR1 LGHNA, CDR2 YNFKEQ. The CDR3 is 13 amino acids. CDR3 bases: TGTGCCAGCAGCCAAGAAGGAGGGACTGGCTACACCTTC. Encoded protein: CASSQEGGTGYTF.

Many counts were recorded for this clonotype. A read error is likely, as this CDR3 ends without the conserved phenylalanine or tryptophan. CDR3 protein: CASSLQGTGSQPQHS. In DNA, the CDR3 is TGTGCCAGCAGCTTGCAGGGGACGGGCAGTCAGCCCCAGCATTCT. The genes are TRBV7-2 and TRBJ1-5; weak D call: TRBD1 (6 bases). V was pared by 3 bases and J by 6 bases, with 15 bases between. Looked up from germline, CDR1 is SGHTA and CDR2 is FQGNSA. The CDR3 totals 15 residues.

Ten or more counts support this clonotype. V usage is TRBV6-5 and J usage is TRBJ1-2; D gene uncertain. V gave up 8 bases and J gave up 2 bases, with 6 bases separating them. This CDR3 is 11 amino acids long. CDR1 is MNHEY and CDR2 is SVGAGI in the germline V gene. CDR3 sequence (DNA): TGTGCCAGCGTTGTGAACTATGGCTACACCTTC. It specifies CASVVNYGYTF.

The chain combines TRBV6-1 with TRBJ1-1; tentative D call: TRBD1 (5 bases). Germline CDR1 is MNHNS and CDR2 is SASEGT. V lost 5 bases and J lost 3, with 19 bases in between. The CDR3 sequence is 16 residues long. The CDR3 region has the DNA TGTGCCAGCAGTCGCAAAGGGGAGGCATTGGACACTGAAGCTTTCTTT. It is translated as CASSRKGEALDTEAFF.

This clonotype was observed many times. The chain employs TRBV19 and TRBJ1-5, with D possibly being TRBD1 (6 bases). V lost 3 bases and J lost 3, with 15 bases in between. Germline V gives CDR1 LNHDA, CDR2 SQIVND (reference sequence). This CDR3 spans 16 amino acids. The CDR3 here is CASSISLDRINQPQHF. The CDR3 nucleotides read TGTGCCAGTAGTATTTCTCTCGACAGGATCAATCAGCCCCAGCATTTT.

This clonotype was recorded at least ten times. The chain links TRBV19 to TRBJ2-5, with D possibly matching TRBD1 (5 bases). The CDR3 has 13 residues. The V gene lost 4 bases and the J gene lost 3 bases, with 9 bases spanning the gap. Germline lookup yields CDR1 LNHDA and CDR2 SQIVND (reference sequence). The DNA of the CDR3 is TGTGCCAGTAGTACAGGGTCGAAAGAGACCCAGTACTTC. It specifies CASSTGSKETQYF.

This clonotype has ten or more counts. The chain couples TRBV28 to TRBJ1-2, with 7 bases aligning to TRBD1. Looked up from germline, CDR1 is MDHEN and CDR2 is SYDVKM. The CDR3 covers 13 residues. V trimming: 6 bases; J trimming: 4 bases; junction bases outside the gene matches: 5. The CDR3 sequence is CASSSEGAYGYTF. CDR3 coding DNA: TGTGCCAGCAGCTCAGAGGGGGCCTATGGCTACACCTTC.

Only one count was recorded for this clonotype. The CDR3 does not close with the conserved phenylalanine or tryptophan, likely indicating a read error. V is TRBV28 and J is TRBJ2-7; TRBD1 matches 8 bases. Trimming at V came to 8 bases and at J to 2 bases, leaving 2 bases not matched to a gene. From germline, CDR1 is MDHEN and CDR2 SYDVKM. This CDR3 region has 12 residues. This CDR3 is CASGQGPYEQYL. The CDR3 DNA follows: TGTGCCAGCGGACAGGGTCCCTACGAGCAGTACCTC.

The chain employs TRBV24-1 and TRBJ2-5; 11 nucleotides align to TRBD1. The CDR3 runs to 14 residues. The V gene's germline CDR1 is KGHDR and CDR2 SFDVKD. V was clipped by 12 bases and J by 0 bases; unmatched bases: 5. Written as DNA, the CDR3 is TGTGCCCCCCGGACAGGGGGCAACCAAGAGACCCAGTACTTC. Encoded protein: CAPRTGGNQETQYF.

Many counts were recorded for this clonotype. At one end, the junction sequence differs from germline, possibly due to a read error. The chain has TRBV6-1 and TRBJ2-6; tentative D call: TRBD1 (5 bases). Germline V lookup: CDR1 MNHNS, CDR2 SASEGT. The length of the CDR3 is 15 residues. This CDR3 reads CAGSDQGSGANVLTF. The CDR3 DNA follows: TGTGCCGGCAGTGATCAGGGTTCTGGGGCCAACGTCCTGACTTTC.

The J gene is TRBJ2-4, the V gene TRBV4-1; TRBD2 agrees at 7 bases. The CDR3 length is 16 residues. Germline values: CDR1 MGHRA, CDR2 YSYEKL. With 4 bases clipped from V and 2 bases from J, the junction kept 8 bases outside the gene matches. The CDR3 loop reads CASSPPGGGTKNIQYF. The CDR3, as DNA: TGCGCCAGCAGCCCTCCGGGAGGTGGGACCAAAAACATTCAGTACTTC.

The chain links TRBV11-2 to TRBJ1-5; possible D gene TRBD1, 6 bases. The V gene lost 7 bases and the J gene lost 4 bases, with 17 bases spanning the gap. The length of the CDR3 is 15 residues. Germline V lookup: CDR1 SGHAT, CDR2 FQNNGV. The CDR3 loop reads CASTEGQLANQPQHF. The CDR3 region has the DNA TGTGCCAGCACCGAAGGACAGTTAGCAAATCAGCCCCAGCATTTT.

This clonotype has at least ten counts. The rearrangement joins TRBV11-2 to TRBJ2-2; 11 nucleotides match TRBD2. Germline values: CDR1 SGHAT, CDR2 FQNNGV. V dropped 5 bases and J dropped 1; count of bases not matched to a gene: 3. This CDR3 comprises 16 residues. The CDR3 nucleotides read TGTGCCAGCAGCCCCACTAGCGGGAGGAACACCGGGGAGCTGTTTTTT. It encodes CASSPTSGRNTGELFF.

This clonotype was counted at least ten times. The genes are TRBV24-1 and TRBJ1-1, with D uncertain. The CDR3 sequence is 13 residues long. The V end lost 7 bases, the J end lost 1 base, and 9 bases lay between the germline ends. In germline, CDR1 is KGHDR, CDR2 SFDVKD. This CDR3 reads CATRSGGNTEAFF. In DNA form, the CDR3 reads TGTGCCACCAGGTCCGGTGGGAACACTGAAGCTTTCTTT.

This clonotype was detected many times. DNA of the CDR3: TGTGCCAGCAGTCACGGACAGGGTGGCGAGCAGTACTTC. Translating it yields CASSHGQGGEQYF. V usage is TRBV12-3 or TRBV12-4 and J usage is TRBJ2-7; TRBD1 aligns across 8 bases. This CDR3 contains 13 residues. V lost 5 bases to trimming and J lost 6 bases; unmatched junction nucleotides: 6.

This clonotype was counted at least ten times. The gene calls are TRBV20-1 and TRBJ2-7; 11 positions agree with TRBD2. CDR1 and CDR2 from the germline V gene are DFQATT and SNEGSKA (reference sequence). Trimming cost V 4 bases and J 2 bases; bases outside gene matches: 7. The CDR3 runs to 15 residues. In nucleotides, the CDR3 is TGCAGTGCTACTACTAGCGGGAGTTTCACCTACGAGCAGTACTTC. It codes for CSATTSGSFTYEQYF.